The T cell receptor (beta chain) under discussion was sequenced for a study of monozygotic twins with inflammatory bowel disease. Study-wide points: Sharing of clonotypes with others was lower in IBD patients than in healthy twins, and this was especially so with disease activity.

Note on this clonotype: Antigen specificity is unknown.

The CDR3 totals 14 residues. The germline V gene has CDR1 SGHAT and CDR2 FQNNGV. For every TCR library, 3500 ng of total RNA was used. Each UMI, carrying a 6-nucleotide sample barcode, came from template switching. TCRdb reanalyzed the 5' RACE reads, giving one entry per CDR3 protein sequence and no DNA. This listing includes roughly 200,000 distinct CDR3 sequences. This chain links TRBV11-2 with TRBJ1-4; the D gene TCRdb calls, TRBD1, cannot be checked with no DNA. Specimen: blood. The clonotype was recovered from a human donor with ulcerative colitis or Crohn's disease, or a healthy co-twin of an affected twin (not recorded which). Here the CDR3 reads CASSSLGVGEKLFF.